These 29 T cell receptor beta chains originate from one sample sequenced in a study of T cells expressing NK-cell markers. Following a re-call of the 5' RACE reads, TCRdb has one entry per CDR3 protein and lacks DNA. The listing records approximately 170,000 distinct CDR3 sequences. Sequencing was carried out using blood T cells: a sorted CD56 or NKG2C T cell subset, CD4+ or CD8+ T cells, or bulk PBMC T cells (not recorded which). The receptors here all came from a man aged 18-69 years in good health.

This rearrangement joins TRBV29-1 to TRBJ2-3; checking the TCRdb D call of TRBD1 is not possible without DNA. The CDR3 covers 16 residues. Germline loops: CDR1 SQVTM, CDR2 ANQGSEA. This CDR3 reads CSVLPADRGLPDTQYF.

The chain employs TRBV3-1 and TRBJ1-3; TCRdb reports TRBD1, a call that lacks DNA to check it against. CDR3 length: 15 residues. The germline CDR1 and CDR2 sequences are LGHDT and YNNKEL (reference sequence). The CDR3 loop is CASSPGSGFGNTIYF.

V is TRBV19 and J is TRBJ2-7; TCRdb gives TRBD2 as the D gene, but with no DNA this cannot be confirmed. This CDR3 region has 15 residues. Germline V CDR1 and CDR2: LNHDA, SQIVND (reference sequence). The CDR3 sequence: CASSLGDSRLYEQYF. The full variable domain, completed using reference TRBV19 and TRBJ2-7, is DGGITQSPKYLFRKEGQNVTLSCEQNLNHDAMYWYRQDPGQGLRLIYYSQIVNDFQKGDIAEGYSVSREKKESFPLTVTSAQKNPTAFYLCASSLGDSRLYEQYFGPGTRLTVT.

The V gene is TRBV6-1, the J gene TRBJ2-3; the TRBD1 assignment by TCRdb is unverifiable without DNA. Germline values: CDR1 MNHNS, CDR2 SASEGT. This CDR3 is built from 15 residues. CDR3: CASGGGERGLDTQYF.

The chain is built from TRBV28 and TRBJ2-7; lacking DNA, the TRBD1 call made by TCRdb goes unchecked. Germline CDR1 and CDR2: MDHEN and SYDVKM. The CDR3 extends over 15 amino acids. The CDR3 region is CASNTPGQGTCEQYF.

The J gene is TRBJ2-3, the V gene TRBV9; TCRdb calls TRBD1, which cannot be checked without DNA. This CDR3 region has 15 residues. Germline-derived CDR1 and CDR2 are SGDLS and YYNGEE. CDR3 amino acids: CASSDMGQGADTQYF.

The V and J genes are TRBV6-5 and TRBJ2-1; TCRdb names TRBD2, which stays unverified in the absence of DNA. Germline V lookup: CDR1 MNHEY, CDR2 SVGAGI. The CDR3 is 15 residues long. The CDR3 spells CASSHDYLPYNEQFF.

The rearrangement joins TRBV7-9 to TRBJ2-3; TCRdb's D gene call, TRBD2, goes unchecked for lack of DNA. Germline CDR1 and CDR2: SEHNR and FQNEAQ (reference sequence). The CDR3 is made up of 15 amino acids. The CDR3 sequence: CASSLVAGGTDTQYF.

The chain's CDR3 is CASSGENSPLHF. V is TRBV25-1 and J is TRBJ1-6. Germline V gene sequence: CDR1 MGHDK, CDR2 SYGVNS. The CDR3 loop spans 12 amino acids.

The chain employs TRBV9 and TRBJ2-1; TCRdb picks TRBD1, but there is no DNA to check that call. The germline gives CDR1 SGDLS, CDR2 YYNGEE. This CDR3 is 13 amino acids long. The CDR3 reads CASSPGGRNEQFF.

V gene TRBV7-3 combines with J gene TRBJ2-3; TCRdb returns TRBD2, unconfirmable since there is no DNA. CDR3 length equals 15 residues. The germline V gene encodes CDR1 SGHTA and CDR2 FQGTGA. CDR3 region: CASSLSGGAVDTQYF.

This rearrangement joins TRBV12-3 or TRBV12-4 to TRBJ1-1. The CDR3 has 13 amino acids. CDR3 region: CASSPSGGFEAFF.

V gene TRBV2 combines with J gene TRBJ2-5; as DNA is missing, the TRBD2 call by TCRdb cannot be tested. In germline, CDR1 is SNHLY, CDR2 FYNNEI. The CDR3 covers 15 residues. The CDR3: CASSEGLAGAETQYF.

CDR3 protein: CASSLEGGMDEQFF. V and J are TRBV5-5 and TRBJ2-1; without DNA, the TCRdb call of TRBD1 cannot be checked. CDR3 length equals 14 residues. The germline CDR1 and CDR2 sequences are SGHKS and YYEKEE (reference sequence).

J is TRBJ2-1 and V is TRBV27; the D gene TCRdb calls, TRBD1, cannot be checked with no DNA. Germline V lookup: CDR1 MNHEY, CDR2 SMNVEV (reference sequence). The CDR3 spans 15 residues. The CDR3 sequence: CASRGQGRSYNEQFF.

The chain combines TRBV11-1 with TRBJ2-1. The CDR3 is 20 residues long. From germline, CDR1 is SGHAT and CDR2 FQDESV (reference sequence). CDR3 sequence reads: CASSLALGFRDGSFYNEQFF.

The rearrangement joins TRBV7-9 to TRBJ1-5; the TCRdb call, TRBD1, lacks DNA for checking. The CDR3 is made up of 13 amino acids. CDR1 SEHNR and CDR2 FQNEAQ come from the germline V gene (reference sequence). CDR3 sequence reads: CASSRDRAQPQHF.

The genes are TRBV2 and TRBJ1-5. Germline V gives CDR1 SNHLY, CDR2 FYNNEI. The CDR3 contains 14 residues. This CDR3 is CASSERTDSQPQHF.

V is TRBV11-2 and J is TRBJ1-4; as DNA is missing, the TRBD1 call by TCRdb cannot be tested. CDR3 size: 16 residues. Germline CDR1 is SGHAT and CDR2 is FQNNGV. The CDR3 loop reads CASSLEGTGHNEKLFF.

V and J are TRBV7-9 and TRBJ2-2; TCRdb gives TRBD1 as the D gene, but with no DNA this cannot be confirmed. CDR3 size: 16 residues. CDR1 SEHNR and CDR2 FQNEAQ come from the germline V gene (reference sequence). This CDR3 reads CASKISLGGHTGELFF. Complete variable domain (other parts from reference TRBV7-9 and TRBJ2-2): DTGVSQNPRHKITKRGQNVTFRCDPISEHNRLYWYRQTLGQGPEFLTYFQNEAQLEKSRLLSDRFSAERPKGSFSTLEIQRTEQGDSAMYLCASKISLGGHTGELFFGEGSRLTVL.

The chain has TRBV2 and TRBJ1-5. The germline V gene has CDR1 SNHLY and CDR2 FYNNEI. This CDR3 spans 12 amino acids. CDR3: CASSEGNQPQHF.

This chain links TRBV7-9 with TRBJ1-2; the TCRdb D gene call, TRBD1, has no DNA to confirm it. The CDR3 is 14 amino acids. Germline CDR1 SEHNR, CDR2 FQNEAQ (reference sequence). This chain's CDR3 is CASSTGQGNYGYTF.

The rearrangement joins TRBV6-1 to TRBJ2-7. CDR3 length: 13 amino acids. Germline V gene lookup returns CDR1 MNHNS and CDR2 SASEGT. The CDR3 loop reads CASSEGSNYEQYF.

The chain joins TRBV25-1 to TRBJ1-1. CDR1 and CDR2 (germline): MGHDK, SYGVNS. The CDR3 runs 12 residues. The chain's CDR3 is CASPFLNTEAFF.

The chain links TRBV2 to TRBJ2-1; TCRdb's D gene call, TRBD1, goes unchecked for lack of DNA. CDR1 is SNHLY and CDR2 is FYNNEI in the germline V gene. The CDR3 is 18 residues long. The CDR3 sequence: CASSIFGGDPSSYNEQFF.

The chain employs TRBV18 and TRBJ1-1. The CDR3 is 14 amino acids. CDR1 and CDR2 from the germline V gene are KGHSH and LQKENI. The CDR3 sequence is CASSPTDMNTEAFF.

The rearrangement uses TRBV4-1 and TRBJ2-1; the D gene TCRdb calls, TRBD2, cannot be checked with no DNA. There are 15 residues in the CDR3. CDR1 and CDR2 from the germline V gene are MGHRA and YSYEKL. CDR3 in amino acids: CASSYRTSGVDEQFF.

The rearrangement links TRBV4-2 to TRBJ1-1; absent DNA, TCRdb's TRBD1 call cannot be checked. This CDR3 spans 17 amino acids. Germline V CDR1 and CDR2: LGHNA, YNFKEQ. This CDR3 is CASSRDIYRGSGTEAFF.

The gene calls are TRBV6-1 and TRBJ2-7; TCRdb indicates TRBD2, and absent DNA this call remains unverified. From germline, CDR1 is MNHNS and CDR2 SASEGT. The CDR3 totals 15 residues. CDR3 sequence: CASSPGRGGPYEQYF.